The 3 T cell receptor beta chains in this list originate from one sample, sequenced in a study of blood T cell repertoires in COVID-19. Assay used: immunoSEQ multiplex PCR; TCRdb lists only in-frame clones, some missing. Among around 110,000 clones, 70% to 90% were seen once, and the ten largest hold approximately 5%. The source material was peripheral blood. These receptors all stem from a middle-aged man with active or convalescent COVID-19.

The gene calls are TRBV5-8 and TRBJ1-2, with D unclear. Trimming cost V 2 bases and J 5 bases, with 4 bases left between them. The CDR3 is made up of 11 amino acids. CDR1 and CDR2 from the germline V gene are SGHTS and YDEGEE. CDR3 residues: CASSFGYGYTF. CDR3 DNA: TGTGCCAGCAGCTTCGGGTATGGCTACACCTTC.

This rearrangement joins TRBV19 to TRBJ1-1; perhaps TRBD1 as D (5 bases). CDR3 length: 14 residues. The germline CDR1 and CDR2 sequences are LNHDA and SQIVND (reference sequence). V was pared by 2 bases and J by 7 bases, with 14 bases between. CDR3 loop: CASSINPLGVEAFF. Written as DNA, the CDR3 is TGTGCCAGTAGTATAAACCCCTTAGGGGTTGAAGCTTTCTTT.

The chain recombines TRBV12-3 or TRBV12-4 with TRBJ1-2; D unresolved. Trimming took off 3 bases at V and 8 bases at J, with 10 bases between the two ends. This CDR3 comprises 12 residues. This CDR3 reads CASSFGQPGYTF. CDR3 sequence (DNA): TGTGCCAGCAGTTTTGGGCAGCCGGGCTACACCTTC.